This TCR beta chain was obtained from a study of blood T cell repertoires in COVID-19. Study-wide background: Italy, Spain and the United States were the sources of the convalescent and acute COVID-19 samples.

As originally analysed: Reference gene primer amplification gave estimated nucleated cell counts. Profiling relied on immunoSEQ multiplex PCR, and the TCRdb table lists in-frame clones only, not all of them. V and J calls and clone size follow that table, whereas D and trimming were derived from the DNA. The table records under 80,000 clones, 83% of them present only once. This CDR3 is built from 15 residues. V was pared by 2 bases and J by 1 base, with 2 bases of the junction left unmatched. Looked up from germline, CDR1 is LNHDA and CDR2 is SQIVND (reference sequence). This clone has a handful of counts.

Sequenced sample: peripheral blood. The chain combines TRBV19 with TRBJ2-7, with 10 bases aligning to TRBD1. The TCR originated in a woman in her sixties with acute or convalescent COVID-19. Here the CDR3 reads CASSIKGQGSYEQYF. The CDR3 DNA sequence: TGTGCCAGTAGTATAAAGGGACAGGGGTCCTACGAGCAGTACTTC.